The 10 T cell receptor beta chains below all came from one sample that was sequenced in a study of T cell clonality in common variable immunodeficiency. The antigens of these receptors remain unknown. Broader study findings: In common variable immunodeficiency, TCR beta chains reportedly carried fewer deletions and N-nucleotide insertions.

Only in-frame clones appear in the TCRdb table, and some are missing; sequencing was by immunoSEQ multiplex PCR. The record shows fewer than 25,000 clones for this sample, with no singletons present. What was sequenced was peripheral blood mononuclear cells. The receptors shown here come from a human donor with common variable immunodeficiency.

This clone was observed a handful of times. Read data end 3 residues before the CDR3 end; the end is taken from the germline J gene. The chain joins TRBV5-1 to TRBJ2-3; TRBD2 matches 8 bases. The length of the CDR3 is 15 residues. Germline-derived CDR1 and CDR2 are SGHRS and YFSETQ. With 3 bases clipped from V and 2 bases from J, the junction kept 5 bases outside the gene matches. The CDR3 sequence is CASSSLAGTTDTQYF. CDR3 DNA, as far as it was read: TGCGCCAGCAGCTCCTTAGCGGGAACCACAGATACG.

This clone was observed a handful of times. The read gets to within 3 residues of the CDR3 end, and the germline J gene fills in the rest. This chain links TRBV20-1 with TRBJ2-5; D is uncertain. The CDR3 spans 17 residues. Per germline, CDR1 DFQATT and CDR2 SNEGSKA (reference sequence). The V end lost 5 bases, the J end lost 2 bases, and 24 bases lay between the germline ends. The CDR3 bases that were read are TGCAGTGCTGTCATAGTTTCCACATACAGTATTCAAGAGACC. Protein product: CSAVIVSTYSIQET. The complete CDR3 sequence is CSAVIVSTYSIQETQYF.

Of note for this clone: The CDR3 is cut off 3 residues early in the read; its end comes from the germline J gene. The rearrangement links TRBV20-1 to TRBJ2-7; possibly TRBD1 for D (6 bases). The CDR3 extends over 14 amino acids. Germline V gene sequence: CDR1 DFQATT, CDR2 SNEGSKA (reference sequence). The V end lost 5 bases, the J end lost 2 bases, and 16 bases lay between the germline ends. The DNA read from the CDR3 is TGCAGTGCTCCCCAGTGGGACAACCCCTACGAG. Protein: CSAPQWDNPYE. The whole CDR3 sequence is CSAPQWDNPYEQYF.

This clone has a handful of counts. The read stops 3 residues short of the end of the CDR3; the missing end is completed from the germline J gene. This chain joins TRBV18 and TRBJ2-3; no clear D gene. The V gene lost 2 bases and the J gene lost 0 bases, with 15 bases spanning the gap. Germline values: CDR1 KGHSH, CDR2 LQKENI. The CDR3 is 17 residues long. CDR3 in amino acids: CASSPVRQTPSTDTQYF. The CDR3 bases that were read are TGTGCCAGCTCACCAGTGAGACAAACCCCTAGCACAGATACG. Using reference TRBV18 and TRBJ2-3 for the parts outside the CDR3, the full variable domain is NAGVMQNPRHLVRRRGQEARLRCSPMKGHSHVYWYRQLPEEGLKFMVYLQKENIIDESGMPKERFSAEFPKEGPSILRIQQVVRGDSAAYFCASSPVRQTPSTDTQYFGPGTRLTVL.

The sequenced part of the CDR3 DNA is TGTGCCAGCTCACCTTTGGGTACAGGGGCTAGCAATGAG. Its translation: CASSPLGTGASNE. The complete CDR3 sequence is CASSPLGTGASNEQFF. The chain uses TRBV18 and TRBJ2-1, with 7 positions matching TRBD1. The CDR3 end falls 3 residues outside the read, so it is completed with the germline J gene. Per germline, CDR1 KGHSH and CDR2 LQKENI. The CDR3 sequence is 16 residues long. V lost 3 bases and J lost 6; bases outside the gene matches: 11.

This clone was seen a few times. The sequenced fragment ends 3 residues before the CDR3 boundary, so the rest is inferred from the germline J gene. The chain uses TRBV18 and TRBJ2-7; 10 positions agree with TRBD1. The germline CDR1 and CDR2 sequences are KGHSH and LQKENI. The CDR3 has 15 amino acids. V gave up 4 bases and J gave up 3 bases; unmatched junction bases: 6. The part of the CDR3 DNA that was read is TGTGCCAGCTCACAACCGGGACAGGGGATCTACGAG. Translation gives CASSQPGQGIYE. The CDR3, in full, reads CASSQPGQGIYEQYF.

The table lists this clone with a few counts. The read terminates 3 residues ahead of where the CDR3 ends, so the germline J gene completes it. The chain uses TRBV7-6 and TRBJ2-7; D might be TRBD1 (5 bases). V lost 2 bases to trimming and J lost 6 bases, with 11 bases between them. Germline V lookup: CDR1 SGHVS, CDR2 FNYEAQ. The CDR3 totals 13 residues. The CDR3 sequence: CASSLNAGFEQYF. The part of the CDR3 DNA that was read is TGTGCCAGCAGCTTAAATGCAGGGTTCGAG.

Of note for this clone: The CDR3 extends 3 residues past the end of the read, so its final part is completed from the germline J gene. The V gene is TRBV7-9, the J gene TRBJ2-2; 10 bases line up with TRBD2. This CDR3 is 15 amino acids long. CDR1 and CDR2 (germline): SEHNR, FQNEAQ (reference sequence). With V trimmed by 4 bases and J by 8 bases, 7 bases remained unmatched. CDR3 loop: CASSSLAGVSGELFF. Partial CDR3 DNA: TGTGCCAGCAGCTCCCTAGCGGGGGTATCTGGGGAG.

Points on this clone: The observed sequence ends 3 residues before the CDR3 terminus, with the missing tail filled in from the germline J gene. The chain has TRBV30 and TRBJ1-2, with D possibly matching TRBD1 (6 bases). This CDR3 contains 13 residues. Germline assignment: CDR1 GTSNPN and CDR2 SVGIG (reference sequence). Here the CDR3 reads CAWRQTGRRGYTF. The part of the CDR3 DNA that was read is TGTGCCTGGAGGCAAACAGGGCGCAGAGGC. Filled out from reference TRBV30 and TRBJ1-2, the complete variable domain reads SQTIHQWPATLVQPVGSPLSLECTVEGTSNPNLYWYRQAAGRGLQLLFYSVGIGQISSEVPQNLSASRPQDRQFILSSKKLLLSDSGFYLCAWRQTGRRGYTFGSGTRLTVV.

The CDR3 sequence: CARPHKEPGQTNEKLFF. The covered CDR3 bases are TGTGCCAGACCCCATAAAGAGCCGGGACAGACTAATGAAAAA. V is TRBV6-2 or TRBV6-3 and J is TRBJ1-4; 7 bases are shared with TRBD1. The CDR3 extends 3 residues past the end of the read, so its final part is completed from the germline J gene. V dropped 9 bases and J dropped 2; count of bases not matched to a gene: 15. Per the germline V gene, CDR1 is MNHEY and CDR2 is SVGEGT. This CDR3 is 17 amino acids long.